This TCR beta chain was documented in a study of shared clonotypes between healthy human individuals. The CDR3 sequence is 13 residues long. Germline V CDR1 and CDR2: MGHRA, YSYEKL. V lost 0 bases, J lost 3 bases, and 6 bases lay in between. The data were produced by immunoSEQ multiplex PCR, yet TCRdb's version contains in-frame clones alone and is incomplete. The sample has about 2 million clones, approximately 95% seen once. CD45RA+ naive and CD45RA-negative memory subsets were separated from CD4+ cells. The sample comprised naive CD4+ T cells sorted from blood. Subset: CD45RA+ positively selected. This receptor was taken from a man aged 18 to 30 in good health. This rearrangement joins TRBV4-1 to TRBJ2-7, with D possibly TRBD1 on 5 matching bases. The CDR3 nucleotides read TGCGCCAGCAGCCAAGACAGGGACTACGAGCAGTACTTC. Protein: CASSQDRDYEQYF.